The T cell receptor beta chain under discussion was sequenced for a study of control samples from healthy donors and cancer patients. Between the trimmed V and J ends, which lost 7 bases and 0 bases, there was a span of 10 bases. Germline V CDR1 and CDR2: MDHEN, SYDVKM. There are 14 residues in the CDR3. The repertoire was sequenced with immunoSEQ multiplex PCR; TCRdb's copy has only in-frame clones and lacks some. Among about 130,000 clones listed, roughly 90% were seen once. The sequencing input was blood. The TCR originated in a man between 18 and 29 years old in good health. This chain links TRBV28 with TRBJ2-1; D gene uncertain. CDR3 DNA sequence: TGTGCCAGCACCCCACCGAGCTCCTACAATGAGCAGTTCTTC. This sequence encodes CASTPPSSYNEQFF.